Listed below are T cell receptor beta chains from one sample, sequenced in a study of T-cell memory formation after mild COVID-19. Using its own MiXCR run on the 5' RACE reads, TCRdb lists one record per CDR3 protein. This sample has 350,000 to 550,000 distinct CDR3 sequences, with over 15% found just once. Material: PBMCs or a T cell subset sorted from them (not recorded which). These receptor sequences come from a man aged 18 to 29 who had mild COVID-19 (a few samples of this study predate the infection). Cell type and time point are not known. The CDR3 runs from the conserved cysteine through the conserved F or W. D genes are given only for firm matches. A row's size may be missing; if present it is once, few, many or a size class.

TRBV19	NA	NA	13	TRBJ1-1	CASTRGLGTEAFF	TGTGCCAGTACTCGGGGATTGGGCACTGAAGCTTTCTTT
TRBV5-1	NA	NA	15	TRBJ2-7	CASSEGRRGYYEQYF	TGCGCCAGCAGCGAGGGCAGGCGAGGATACTACGAGCAGTACTTC
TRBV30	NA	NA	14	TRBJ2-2	CAWSQGAYTGELFF	TGTGCCTGGAGTCAGGGAGCATACACCGGGGAGCTGTTTTTT
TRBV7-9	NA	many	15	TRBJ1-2	CASSLPDRLGGGYTF	TGTGCCAGCAGCTTACCCGACAGGCTTGGGGGTGGCTACACCTTC
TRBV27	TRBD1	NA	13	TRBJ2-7	CATGTGGFHEQYF	TGTGCCACGGGGACAGGGGGATTTCACGAGCAGTACTTC
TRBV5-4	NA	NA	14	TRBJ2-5	CASSLYGAEETQYF	TGTGCCAGCAGCTTGTATGGGGCGGAGGAGACCCAGTACTTC
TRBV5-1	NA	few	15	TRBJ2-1	CASSFLDGSYNEQFF	TGCGCCAGCAGCTTTTTGGATGGGTCCTACAATGAGCAGTTCTTC
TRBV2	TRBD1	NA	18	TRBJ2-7	CASSEKGDRGRFSYEQYF	TGTGCCAGCAGTGAGAAGGGGGACAGGGGGCGCTTCTCCTACGAGCAGTACTTC
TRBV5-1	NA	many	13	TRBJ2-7	CASSLHGFYEQYF	TGCGCCAGCAGCCTCCATGGGTTCTACGAGCAGTACTTC
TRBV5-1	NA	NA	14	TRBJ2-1	CASSSPEGSDEQFF	TGCGCCAGCAGCTCCCCAGAGGGTAGCGATGAGCAGTTCTTC
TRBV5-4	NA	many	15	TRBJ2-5	CASSLVQGKGETQYF	TGTGCCAGCAGCTTGGTGCAGGGGAAGGGGGAGACCCAGTACTTC
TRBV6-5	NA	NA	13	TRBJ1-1	CASRPGRTTEAFF	TGTGCCAGCAGGCCGGGTAGGACCACTGAAGCTTTCTTT
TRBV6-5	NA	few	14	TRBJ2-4	CATAVLDKKNIQYF	TGTGCCACCGCGGTATTGGACAAAAAAAACATTCAGTACTTC
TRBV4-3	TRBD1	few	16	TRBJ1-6	CASSQDSGGPNSPLHF	TGCGCCAGCAGCCAAGATTCAGGGGGCCCCAATTCACCCCTCCACTTT
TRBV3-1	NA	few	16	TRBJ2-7	CASSQDPGGPSYEQYF	TGTGCCAGCAGCCAAGACCCGGGGGGCCCCTCCTACGAGCAGTACTTC
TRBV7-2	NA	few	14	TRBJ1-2	CASIKPGMVHGYTF	TGTGCCAGCATCAAACCGGGGATGGTTCATGGCTACACCTTC
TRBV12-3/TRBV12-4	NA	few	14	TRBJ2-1	CASSLGSSTHEQFF	TGTGCCAGCAGTTTAGGCTCTTCTACCCATGAGCAGTTCTTC
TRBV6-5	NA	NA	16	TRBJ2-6	CASSYSKQGGANVLTF	TGTGCCAGCAGTTACTCGAAACAGGGTGGGGCCAACGTCCTGACTTTC
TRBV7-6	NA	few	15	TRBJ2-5	CASSLEASVWETQYF	TGTGCCAGCAGCTTAGAGGCCTCGGTGTGGGAGACCCAGTACTTC
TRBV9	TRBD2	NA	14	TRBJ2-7	CASSHSGLAVEQYF	TGTGCCAGCAGCCATTCGGGACTAGCTGTCGAGCAGTACTTC
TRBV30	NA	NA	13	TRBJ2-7	CAWSVRMGYEQYF	TGTGCCTGGAGTGTACGAATGGGCTACGAGCAGTACTTC
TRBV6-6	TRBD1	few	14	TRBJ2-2	CASSPTGETGELFF	TGTGCCAGCAGTCCGACAGGGGAAACCGGGGAGCTGTTTTTT
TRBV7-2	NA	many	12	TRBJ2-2	CASRTRAGELFF	TGTGCCAGCAGGACTAGGGCCGGGGAGCTGTTTTTT
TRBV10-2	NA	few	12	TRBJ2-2	CASSAWAGELFF	TGCGCCAGCAGCGCTTGGGCCGGGGAGCTGTTTTTT
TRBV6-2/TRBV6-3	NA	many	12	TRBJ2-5	CASSPGEETQYF	TGTGCCAGCTCTCCCGGTGAAGAGACCCAGTACTTC
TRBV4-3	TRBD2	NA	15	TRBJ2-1	CASSQEVSGGGEQFF	TGCGCCAGCAGCCAAGAAGTTAGCGGGGGGGGTGAGCAGTTCTTC
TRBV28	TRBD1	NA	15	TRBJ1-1	CAIREDRGHDTEAFF	TGTGCCATTAGAGAAGACAGGGGGCATGACACTGAAGCTTTCTTT
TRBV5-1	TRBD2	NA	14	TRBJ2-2	CASRTSGGARELFF	TGCGCCAGCAGAACTAGCGGGGGGGCCCGGGAGCTGTTTTTT
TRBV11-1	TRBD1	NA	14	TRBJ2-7	CASSSWTGRHEQYF	TGTGCCAGCAGCTCTTGGACAGGGCGGCACGAGCAGTACTTC
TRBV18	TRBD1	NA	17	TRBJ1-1	CASSHPGQSTANTEAFF	TGTGCCAGCTCACACCCGGGACAGTCGACCGCGAACACTGAAGCTTTCTTT
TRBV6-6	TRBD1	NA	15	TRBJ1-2	CASSYTPGQGEGYTF	TGTGCCAGCAGTTACACCCCGGGACAGGGCGAGGGCTACACCTTC
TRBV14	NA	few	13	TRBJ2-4	CASSQGLGNIQYF	TGTGCCAGCAGCCAGGGCCTCGGAAACATTCAGTACTTC
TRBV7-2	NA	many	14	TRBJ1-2	CASSPGTSYYGYTF	TGTGCCAGCAGCCCAGGGACCTCGTACTATGGCTACACCTTC
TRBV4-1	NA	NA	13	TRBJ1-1	CASSLELSTEALF	TGCGCCAGCAGCCTAGAACTCAGCACTGAAGCTTTATTT
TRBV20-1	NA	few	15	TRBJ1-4	CSARSGSATNEKLFF	TGCAGTGCTAGATCCGGGTCTGCAACTAATGAAAAACTGTTTTTT
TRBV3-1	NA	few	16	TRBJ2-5	CASSPPAETGKETQYF	TGTGCCAGCAGCCCCCCGGCGGAGACCGGCAAAGAGACCCAGTACTTC
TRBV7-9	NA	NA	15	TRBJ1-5	CASSPGTFSNQPKHF	TGTGCCAGCAGCCCGGGGACTTTCAGCAATCAGCCCAAGCATTTT
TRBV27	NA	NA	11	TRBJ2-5	CASRMGETQYF	TGTGCCAGCAGAATGGGGGAGACCCAGTACTTC
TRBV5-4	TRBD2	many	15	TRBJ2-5	CASSSGLAAQETQYF	TGTGCCAGCAGCTCGGGACTAGCGGCACAAGAGACCCAGTACTTC
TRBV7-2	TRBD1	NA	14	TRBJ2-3	CASSPDRGSDTQYF	TGTGCCAGCAGCCCGGACAGGGGCTCAGATACGCAGTATTTT
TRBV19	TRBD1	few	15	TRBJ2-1	CASSPVPGGWVEQFF	TGTGCCAGTAGTCCTGTGCCAGGGGGCTGGGTTGAGCAGTTCTTC
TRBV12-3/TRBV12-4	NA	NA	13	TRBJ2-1	CASSWRGYNEQFF	TGTGCCAGCAGTTGGAGGGGTTACAATGAGCAGTTCTTC
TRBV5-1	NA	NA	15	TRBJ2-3	CASSQTRFLLDTQYF	TGCGCCAGCAGCCAGACCCGGTTTCTCCTAGATACGCAGTATTTT
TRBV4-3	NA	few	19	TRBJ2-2	CASSQEVRTMEANTGELFF	TGCGCCAGCAGCCAAGAGGTCAGGACTATGGAGGCGAACACCGGGGAGCTGTTTTTT
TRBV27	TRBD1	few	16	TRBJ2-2	CASSLLRTGNTGELFF	TGTGCCAGCAGTTTATTGCGGACAGGGAACACCGGGGAGCTGTTTTTT
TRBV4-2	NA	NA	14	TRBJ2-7	CASSQVAGAYEQYF	TGTGCCAGCAGCCAAGTAGCTGGAGCCTACGAGCAGTACTTC
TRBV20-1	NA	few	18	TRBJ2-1	CSAREELVEGGAYNEQFF	TGCAGTGCTAGAGAGGAGTTGGTGGAGGGGGGAGCCTACAATGAGCAGTTCTTC
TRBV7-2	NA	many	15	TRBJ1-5	CASSLDGGGNQPQHF	TGTGCCAGCAGCTTAGACGGGGGTGGCAATCAGCCCCAGCATTTT
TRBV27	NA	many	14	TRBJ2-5	CASAPNQGLETQYF	TGTGCCAGCGCTCCCAATCAGGGGTTAGAGACCCAGTACTTC
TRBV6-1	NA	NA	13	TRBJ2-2	CASKKENTGELFF	TGTGCCAGCAAGAAAGAGAACACCGGGGAGCTGTTTTTT
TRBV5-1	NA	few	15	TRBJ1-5	CASSLWQGPNQPQHF	TGCGCCAGCAGCTTGTGGCAGGGCCCCAATCAGCCCCAGCATTTT
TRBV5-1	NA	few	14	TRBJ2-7	CASSLEVGLSEQYF	TGCGCCAGCAGCTTGGAGGTTGGTTTAAGTGAGCAGTACTTC
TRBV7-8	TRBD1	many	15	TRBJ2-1	CASSSGTGPYNEQFF	TGTGCCAGCAGCTCCGGGACAGGGCCCTACAATGAGCAGTTCTTC
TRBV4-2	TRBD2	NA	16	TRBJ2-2	CASSQGRGGRGGELFF	TGTGCCAGCAGCCAAGGACGGGGGGGCCGCGGCGGGGAGCTGTTTTTT
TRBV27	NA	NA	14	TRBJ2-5	CASSGEGVAETQYF	TGTGCCAGCAGTGGCGAGGGGGTCGCAGAGACCCAGTACTTC
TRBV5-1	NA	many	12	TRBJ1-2	CASSRTPDGYTF	TGCGCCAGCTCGAGGACACCTGATGGCTACACCTTC
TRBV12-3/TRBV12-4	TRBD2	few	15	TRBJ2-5	CASSLAQAGGETQYF	TGTGCCAGCAGTTTAGCGCAAGCGGGGGGAGAGACCCAGTACTTC
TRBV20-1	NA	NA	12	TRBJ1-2	CSAEDGYYGYTF	TGCAGTGCGGAAGACGGGTACTATGGCTACACCTTC
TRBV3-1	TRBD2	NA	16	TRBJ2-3	CASSRLAGGREDTQYF	TGTGCCAGCAGCCGGCTAGCGGGGGGGCGGGAAGATACGCAGTATTTT